These T cell receptor beta chains were read from a single sample in a study of cytomegalovirus exposure and HLA in healthy donors. Measured with immunoSEQ multiplex PCR; TCRdb has only the in-frame clones, and not every one. Recorded for this sample: tens of thousands of clones. What was sequenced was PBMCs. Source of these receptors: a male donor in good health and CMV-seronegative. Both conserved end residues are part of each CDR3. Each record gives: V gene, J gene, D gene, CDR3 DNA, CDR3 protein. The D gene is left open where the match is weak.

V: TRBV7-9
J: TRBJ1-1
D: NA
DNA: TGTGCCAGCAGCTTAGTAGGGGCAGGGCGAGCGCGAACTGAAGCTTTCTTT
CDR3: CASSLVGAGRARTEAFF

V: TRBV4-1
J: TRBJ2-3
D: TRBD2
DNA: TGCGCCAGCAGCCAAGATGAGGGGTGGAGCGGGAGAATCACAGATACGCAGTATTTT
CDR3: CASSQDEGWSGRITDTQYF

V: TRBV11-3
J: TRBJ2-3
D: TRBD1
DNA: TGTGCCAGCAGCGCCACAGGGGGTTCGAGCACAGATACGCAGTATTTT
CDR3: CASSATGGSSTDTQYF

V: TRBV7-2
J: TRBJ1-4
D: TRBD1
DNA: TGTGCCAGCAACCCACAGGGGGGTGAAAAACTGTTTTTT
CDR3: CASNPQGGEKLFF

V: TRBV5-1
J: TRBJ2-5
D: NA
DNA: TGCGCCAGCAGTCTTTCGCGAGACAGTCAAGAGACCCAGTACTTC
CDR3: CASSLSRDSQETQYF

V: TRBV10-1
J: TRBJ1-1
D: TRBD1
DNA: TGCGCCAGCAGTGGGGACAGGGTGAACAACATGAACACTGAAGCTTTCTTT
CDR3: CASSGDRVNNMNTEAFF

V: TRBV5-4
J: TRBJ1-4
D: TRBD1
DNA: TGTGCCAGCAGCCCCGGGACAGGTGAAAAACTGTTTTTT
CDR3: CASSPGTGEKLFF

V: TRBV28
J: TRBJ2-7
D: TRBD2
DNA: TGTGCCAGCGGAGGCGGGGGAGCCTCCTACGAGCAGTACTTC
CDR3: CASGGGGASYEQYF

V: TRBV9
J: TRBJ2-7
D: TRBD2
DNA: TGTGCCAGCAGCGTAGACCCTAGCGGTTCCTACGAGCAGTACTTC
CDR3: CASSVDPSGSYEQYF

V: TRBV6-6
J: TRBJ2-1
D: NA
DNA: TGTGCCAGCACCCTAGGAGCCTCTTACAATGAGCAGTTCTTC
CDR3: CASTLGASYNEQFF

V: TRBV20-1
J: TRBJ2-1
D: NA
DNA: TGCAGTGGTACGGACAATGAGCAGTTCTTC
CDR3: CSGTDNEQFF

V: TRBV30
J: TRBJ2-3
D: NA
DNA: TGTGCCGGGGCTTATTCCGCGCAAGCCTGGAATACGCAGTATTTT
CDR3: CAGAYSAQAWNTQYF

V: TRBV18
J: TRBJ2-3
D: TRBD2
DNA: TGTGCCAGCGCACCACTTGGTCTAGCGGGGGCAGATACGCAGTATTTT
CDR3: CASAPLGLAGADTQYF

V: TRBV4-3
J: TRBJ2-3
D: TRBD2
DNA: TGCGCCAGCAGCCAAGCGTTCCGACTAGCGGGAGATTCAGATACGCAGTATTTT
CDR3: CASSQAFRLAGDSDTQYF

V: TRBV18
J: TRBJ2-6
D: NA
DNA: TGTGCCAGCTCACCTAGCTCTGGGGCCAACGTCCTGACTTTC
CDR3: CASSPSSGANVLTF

V: TRBV15
J: TRBJ1-2
D: NA
DNA: TGTGCCACCAGCAGAGATCTGGGAACAGGGTGGGGCTATGGCTACACCTTC
CDR3: CATSRDLGTGWGYGYTF

V: TRBV9
J: TRBJ2-7
D: TRBD2
DNA: TGTGCCAGCAGCGCGGGAGGCGGCGCCTACGAGCAGTACTTC
CDR3: CASSAGGGAYEQYF